A single T cell receptor (beta chain) is shown here with its context. Distinct nucleotide sequences in the sample also encode this CDR3. Clones were read by immunoSEQ multiplex PCR, and TCRdb kept only the in-frame ones, dropping some. The sample consists of approximately 150,000 clones, 80% to 90% of them appearing once. The source of the sample is a study of blood T cell repertoires in COVID-19. This receptor was identified in a woman aged 50 to 65 who had recovered from COVID-19. The sample taken for sequencing was PBMCs or T cells enriched from blood (not recorded which).

The CDR3 is CASSEQGMNTEAFF. The CDR3 coding sequence is TGTGCCAGCAGTGAACAGGGTATGAACACTGAAGCTTTCTTT. The rearrangement joins TRBV2 to TRBJ1-1; TRBD1 might be the D (5 bases). The germline V gene encodes CDR1 SNHLY and CDR2 FYNNEI. The length of the CDR3 is 14 residues. Trimming shortened V by 2 bases and J by 0 bases, and 7 bases separated the two germline ends.